Each of the 5 T cell receptor beta chains below was sequenced from the same sample in a study of blood T cell repertoires in COVID-19. Repertoires were generated with immunoSEQ multiplex PCR, while TCRdb's copy carries only in-frame clones and drops some. The sample has roughly 700,000 clones, approximately 90% seen once. Sequencing input: peripheral blood. These receptors originate from a woman aged 18-29 years with acute or convalescent COVID-19.

This clone was seen a handful of times. The V and J genes are TRBV29-1 and TRBJ2-7; 9 bases agree with TRBD2. V was pared by 7 bases and J by 2 bases, with 3 bases of the junction left unmatched. The CDR3 consists of 12 residues. Germline lookup yields CDR1 SQVTM and CDR2 ANQGSEA. The CDR3 protein is CSATSGTYEQYF. DNA of the CDR3: TGCAGCGCGACTAGCGGTACCTACGAGCAGTACTTC.

This rearrangement joins TRBV2 to TRBJ2-3; D possibly corresponds to TRBD2 (5 bases). Germline loops: CDR1 SNHLY, CDR2 FYNNEI. V lost 2 bases and J lost 2, with 17 bases in between. The CDR3 totals 17 residues. Here the CDR3 DNA reads TGTGCCAGCAGTGAAACTAGTAGATATACCCTCACAGATACGCAGTATTTT. Amino acid sequence: CASSETSRYTLTDTQYF.

The chain is built from TRBV5-1 and TRBJ2-1; 9 bases match TRBD2. In germline, CDR1 is SGHRS, CDR2 YFSETQ. With 1 base clipped from V and 7 bases from J, the junction kept 6 bases outside the gene matches. This CDR3 is built from 15 residues. The CDR3 here is CASSLSSGAVNEQFF. The CDR3 coding sequence is TGCGCCAGCAGCTTGTCTAGCGGGGCCGTGAATGAGCAGTTCTTC.

The CDR3 region is CASSQGGGAGEAFF. The CDR3 DNA is TGTGCCAGCAGCCAAGGAGGTGGAGCCGGTGAAGCTTTCTTT. The chain is built from TRBV3-1 (or the pseudogene TRBV3-2) and TRBJ1-1, with D unresolved. The ends were cut back, 1 base at V and 7 bases at J, with 13 bases in the middle. This CDR3 is 14 amino acids long. Germline loops: CDR1 LGHDT, CDR2 YNNKEL (reference sequence).

This chain joins TRBV7-2 and TRBJ1-3, with 8 bases fitting TRBD1. Per germline, CDR1 SGHTA and CDR2 FQGNSA. This CDR3 has 16 residues. After removal of 2 bases from V and 2 bases from J, the junction contained 5 bases not matched to a gene. The CDR3: CASSLQGAIPGNTIYF. The CDR3 DNA follows: TGTGCCAGCAGCTTACAGGGGGCGATTCCTGGAAACACCATATATTTT.